This T cell receptor (beta chain) was profiled in a study of T cell repertoires in cytomegalovirus infection. The overall study: Based on public TCR beta signatures, there were indications of CMV infection and of a matching HLA type.

Note on this clonotype: The antigen is undetermined.

TCRdb re-derived calls from the reads in MiXCR, one entry per CDR3 protein. The sample consists of 170,000 or so distinct CDR3 sequences, about a sixth of them appearing once. The germline V gene encodes CDR1 SGHVS and CDR2 FQNEAQ. This CDR3 spans 15 amino acids. V was shortened by 0 bases and J by 4 bases, with 13 bases between the two germline ends. Findings of the study overall: HLA-C-restricted CMV clonotypes gave the most frequent clonotype in two of eight donors. The cumulative frequency of public TCR beta families identified carriers of CMV plus the relevant HLA.

The TCR sequence derives from a human donor in good health (CMV status not recorded). Some clones in this sample may be carry-over from other donors' samples. The source material was CD8+ T cells from PBMCs. The gene calls are TRBV7-8 and TRBJ2-7, with unresolved D. Here the CDR3 reads CASSLATGRLYEQYF. In DNA, the CDR3 is TGTGCCAGCAGCTTAGCTACGGGCCGTTTGTACGAGCAGTACTTC.